This TCR beta chain was documented in a study of blood T cell repertoires in COVID-19. About the research overall: Spain, Italy and the United States supplied samples that represented acute and convalescent COVID-19. PBMCs, B-cell-depleted T cells, or T cells were the source of the cDNA or gDNA that made up the material.

Only in-frame clones appear in the TCRdb table, and some are missing; sequencing was by immunoSEQ multiplex PCR. The sample holds tens of thousands of clones, about four fifths seen once. V was trimmed by 3 bases and J by 4 bases, leaving 12 bases between them. From germline, CDR1 is SEHNR and CDR2 FQNEAQ (reference sequence). The CDR3 runs 15 residues. The sample taken for sequencing was peripheral blood. The receptor was isolated from a human donor in a cohort sampled during active COVID-19. The chain employs TRBV7-9 and TRBJ1-4; D possibly corresponds to TRBD1 (6 bases). This CDR3 reads CASSLGRGDNEKLFF. Written as DNA, the CDR3 is TGTGCCAGCAGCTTGGGGAGGGGGGATAATGAAAAACTGTTTTTT.